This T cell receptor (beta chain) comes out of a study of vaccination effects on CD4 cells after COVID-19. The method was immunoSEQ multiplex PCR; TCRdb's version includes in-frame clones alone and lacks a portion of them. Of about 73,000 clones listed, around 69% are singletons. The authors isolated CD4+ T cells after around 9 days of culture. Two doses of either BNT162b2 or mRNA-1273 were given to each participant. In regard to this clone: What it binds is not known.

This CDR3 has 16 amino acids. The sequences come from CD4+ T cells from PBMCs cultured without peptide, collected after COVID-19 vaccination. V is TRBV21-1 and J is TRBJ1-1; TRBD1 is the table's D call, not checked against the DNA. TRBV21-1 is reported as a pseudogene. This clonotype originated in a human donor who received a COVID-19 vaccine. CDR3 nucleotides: TGTGCCAGCAGCAAAGCTCCAGCAGGGTGGAACACTGAAGCTTTCTTT. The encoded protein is CASSKAPAGWNTEAFF.